One T cell receptor beta chain is described in this entry. Its target is not known. This sample was taken from a study of OX40 agonist ivuxolimab in advanced cancers. Study results and caveats: Mean expanded clone counts were higher in CD8+ than CD4+ T cells.

Using immunoSEQ multiplex PCR, the repertoire was profiled, and TCRdb retains in-frame clones only, with some absent. The sample holds around 45,000 clones, about 90% seen once. Material: CD4+ or CD8+ T cells sorted from blood, obtained in a trial of the OX40 agonist ivuxolimab. The sequence was collected from an adult with an advanced solid tumor such as melanoma, head and neck, liver or kidney cancer.

The CDR3 DNA is TGTGCCAGCAGCCCACATCGGACTGCTAAGGGGGAGCAGTACTTC. Protein sequence: CASSPHRTAKGEQYF. J is TRBJ2-7 and V is TRBV28; D may match TRBD1 or TRBD2 (5 bases each). The CDR3 contains 15 residues. V was pared by 6 bases and J by 7 bases, with 22 bases between. The germline gives CDR1 MDHEN, CDR2 SYDVKM. The variable domain in full, completed from reference TRBV28 and TRBJ2-7, reads DVKVTQSSRYLVKRTGEKVFLECVQDMDHENMFWYRQDPGLGLRLIYFSYDVKMKEKGDIPEGYSVSREKKERFSLILESASTNQTSMYLCASSPHRTAKGEQYFGPGTRLTVT.